The next 16 T cell receptor beta chains were all read from a single sample in a study of OX40 agonist ivuxolimab in advanced cancers. Produced via immunoSEQ multiplex PCR; TCRdb's table is partial and in-frame only. The sample lists 50,000 to 75,000 clones, 70% to 90% occurring once. Sequenced here: CD4+ or CD8+ T cells sorted from blood, sampled in a trial of the OX40 agonist ivuxolimab. All receptors derive from an adult with an advanced solid tumor such as melanoma, head and neck, liver or kidney cancer.

This clone appeared a few times. The gene calls are TRBV27 and TRBJ2-2; D possibly corresponds to TRBD2 (6 bases). The germline CDR1 and CDR2 sequences are MNHEY and SMNVEV (reference sequence). Between the trimmed V and J ends, which lost 0 bases and 2 bases, there was a span of 16 bases. The CDR3 consists of 18 residues. CDR3 protein: CASSLSGLNLGNTGELFF. CDR3 coding DNA: TGTGCCAGCAGTTTATCGGGACTCAATTTGGGAAACACCGGGGAGCTGTTTTTT.

This clone has only one observation. V is TRBV6-1 and J is TRBJ2-7; D is unresolved. The CDR3 contains 13 residues. Trimming cost V 1 base and J 3 bases, with 7 bases left between them. Germline CDR1 MNHNS, CDR2 SASEGT. The CDR3 DNA follows: TGTGCCAGCAGTGAAGAAGAATTCTACGAGCAGTACTTC. Protein product: CASSEEEFYEQYF.

This chain joins TRBV5-8 and TRBJ2-1; 7 bases fit TRBD2. Losses at the gene ends were 2 bases for V and 1 base for J; bases not matched to a gene: 12. Germline V gene sequence: CDR1 SGHTS, CDR2 YDEGEE. CDR3 length: 18 amino acids. CDR3 amino acids: CASSFWGGSDDSYNEQFF. The CDR3 DNA reads as TGTGCCAGCAGCTTCTGGGGCGGGAGCGACGATTCCTACAATGAGCAGTTCTTC.

This sequence joins TRBV27 and TRBJ2-4; no clear D. The germline gives CDR1 MNHEY, CDR2 SMNVEV (reference sequence). The CDR3 is 13 amino acids. Trimming stripped 5 bases from V and 8 bases from J, with 13 bases between. As DNA, the CDR3 is TGTGCCAGCAGTCCCACCGGTCCCCACATTCAGTACTTC. This translates into CASSPTGPHIQYF.

The chain combines TRBV18 with TRBJ1-4; D ambiguous. The CDR3 loop spans 18 amino acids. Trimming stripped 3 bases from V and 0 bases from J, with 17 bases between. Germline V lookup: CDR1 KGHSH, CDR2 LQKENI. CDR3 sequence: CASSPYSVGFATNEKLFF. The CDR3 region has the DNA TGTGCCAGCTCACCTTACAGTGTGGGGTTCGCAACTAATGAAAAACTGTTTTTT.

This chain joins TRBV28 and TRBJ2-1, with D perhaps matching TRBD2 (7 bases). The CDR3 is 14 amino acids. In germline, CDR1 is MDHEN, CDR2 SYDVKM. V was cut by 7 bases and J by 7 bases, with 17 bases left in between. CDR3 loop: CASTEGGEVNEQFF. CDR3 bases: TGTGCCAGCACCGAGGGGGGGGAGGTTAATGAGCAGTTCTTC.

V is TRBV28 and J is TRBJ2-4, with TRBD1 matching 7 bases. CDR1 MDHEN and CDR2 SYDVKM come from the germline V gene. The CDR3 totals 17 residues. V lost 4 bases, J lost 0 bases, and 9 bases stayed unmatched. DNA for the CDR3: TGTGCCAGCAGTTCCGGGACAGCTACCCTAGCCAAAAACATTCAGTACTTC. As protein: CASSSGTATLAKNIQYF. The full variable domain, in which reference TRBV28 and TRBJ2-4 provide the parts outside the CDR3, is DVKVTQSSRYLVKRTGEKVFLECVQDMDHENMFWYRQDPGLGLRLIYFSYDVKMKEKGDIPEGYSVSREKKERFSLILESASTNQTSMYLCASSSGTATLAKNIQYFGAGTRLSVL.

The rearrangement joins TRBV27 to TRBJ2-2; D gene ambiguous. Germline values: CDR1 MNHEY, CDR2 SMNVEV (reference sequence). CDR3 size: 15 residues. Trimming stripped 1 base from V and 1 base from J, with 7 bases between. CDR3 in DNA: TGTGCCAGCAGTTTATGGCCAGAGAACACCGGGGAGCTGTTTTTT. This codes for CASSLWPENTGELFF.

The chain carries TRBV5-4 and TRBJ2-5, with 15 bases lining up with TRBD2. Germline CDR1 is SGHNT and CDR2 is YYREEE (reference sequence). Trimming at V came to 4 bases and at J to 7 bases, leaving 8 bases not matched to a gene. The CDR3 is made up of 16 amino acids. The CDR3 reads CASSTGLAGGPGTQYF. The CDR3 DNA reads as TGTGCCAGCAGCACCGGACTAGCGGGGGGGCCTGGGACCCAGTACTTC.

This chain connects TRBV7-6 to TRBJ2-7; D might be TRBD1 (6 bases). The CDR3 has 18 residues. V was trimmed by 4 bases and J by 3 bases, leaving 25 bases between them. Germline CDR1 reads SGHVS; CDR2 reads FNYEAQ. This CDR3 is CASSSSPGWDTRIYEQYF. In nucleotides, the CDR3 is TGTGCCAGCAGCTCCTCCCCCGGGTGGGACACCAGGATCTACGAGCAGTACTTC.

V is TRBV6-6 and J is TRBJ1-2, with D hard to call. The ends were cut back, 0 bases at V and 0 bases at J, with 8 bases in the middle. This CDR3 comprises 15 residues. The germline V gene encodes CDR1 MNHNY and CDR2 SVGAGI (reference sequence). The DNA of the CDR3 is TGTGCCAGCAGTTACTCCCCTGAGACTAACTATGGCTACACCTTC. Protein sequence: CASSYSPETNYGYTF.

This sequence joins TRBV5-1 and TRBJ2-2; a possible D gene is TRBD1 (6 bases). Trimming left V 7 bases short and J 0 bases short, with 13 bases between. CDR1 and CDR2 from the germline V gene are SGHRS and YFSETQ. CDR3 length equals 15 residues. The CDR3 DNA reads as TGCGCCAGCGGACCCCGGACAGCGAACACCGGGGAGCTGTTTTTT. Protein sequence: CASGPRTANTGELFF.

This clone appeared a single time. The chain uses TRBV12-1 and TRBJ1-1. TRBV12-1 is recorded as a pseudogene. The CDR3 runs to 14 residues. CDR3 sequence: CATWNTPMNTEAFF. For the CDR3, the DNA is TGTGCCACGTGGAACACACCCATGAACACTGAAGCTTTCTTT.

The rearrangement links TRBV10-3 to TRBJ2-5; D is possibly TRBD2 (6 bases). This CDR3 is built from 13 residues. Germline V lookup: CDR1 ENHRY, CDR2 SYGVKD. The V end was cut by 11 bases, the J end by 1 base, with 14 bases between. The CDR3: CAASVGGQETQYF. In DNA, the CDR3 is TGTGCCGCCTCCGTCGGGGGCCAAGAGACCCAGTACTTC.

This clone was recorded once. The rearrangement joins TRBV10-3 to TRBJ1-5; D uncertain. This CDR3 has 16 residues. Germline assignment: CDR1 ENHRY and CDR2 SYGVKD. The germline V and J ends were trimmed by 0 bases and 2 bases, with 11 bases remaining between them. CDR3 in DNA: TGTGCCATCAGTGAGTCTGTCCCGGGTGGCAATCAGCCCCAGCATTTT. This gives the protein CAISESVPGGNQPQHF.

In its sample, this clone was seen a few times. The V and J genes are TRBV7-2 and TRBJ1-5; weak D call: TRBD1 (6 bases). From germline, CDR1 is SGHTA and CDR2 FQGNSA. Deletions cut 5 bases from V and 0 bases from J, with 11 bases between. The CDR3 is made up of 15 amino acids. The CDR3 coding sequence is TGTGCCAGCAGCCTACAGGGTGGTAGCAATCAGCCCCAGCATTTT. Translating it yields CASSLQGGSNQPQHF.